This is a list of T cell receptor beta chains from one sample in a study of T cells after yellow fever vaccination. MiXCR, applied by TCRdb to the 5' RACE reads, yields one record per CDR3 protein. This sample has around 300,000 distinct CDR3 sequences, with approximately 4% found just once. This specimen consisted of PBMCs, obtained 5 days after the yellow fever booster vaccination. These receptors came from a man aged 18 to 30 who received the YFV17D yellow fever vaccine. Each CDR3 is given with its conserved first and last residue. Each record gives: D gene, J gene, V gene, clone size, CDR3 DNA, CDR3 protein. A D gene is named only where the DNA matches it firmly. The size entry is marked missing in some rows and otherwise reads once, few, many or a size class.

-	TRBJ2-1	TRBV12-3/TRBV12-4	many	TGTGCCAGCAGTAGGACCAACAATGAGCAGTTCTTC	CASSRTNNEQFF
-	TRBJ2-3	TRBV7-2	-	TGTGCCAGCAGCCCCCGGGGAGGGGGACTTTCTTCTCGCACAGATACGCAGTATTTT	CASSPRGGGLSSRTDTQYF
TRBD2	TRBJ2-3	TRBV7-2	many	TGTGCCAGCAGCATATATCTAGCGGGGGTCGCAGATACGCAGTATTTT	CASSIYLAGVADTQYF
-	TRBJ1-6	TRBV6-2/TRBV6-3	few	TGTGCCAGCAGTTACGTCGGTTCACCCCTCCACTTT	CASSYVGSPLHF
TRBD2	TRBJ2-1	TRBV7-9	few	TGTGCCAGCAGCTTAGCCCTGGCGGGGGACCACTTAGAGCAGTTCTTC	CASSLALAGDHLEQFF
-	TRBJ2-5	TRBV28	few	TGTGCCAGCAGTTTAGTGCGTTTCCAAGAGACCCAGTACTTC	CASSLVRFQETQYF
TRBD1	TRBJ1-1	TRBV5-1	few	TGCGCCAGCAGCCGGGACAGTGAGAATGAAGCTTTCTTT	CASSRDSENEAFF
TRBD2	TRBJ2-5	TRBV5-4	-	TGTGCCAGCAGCTTCCTAGCGGCAGAGACCCAGTACTTC	CASSFLAAETQYF
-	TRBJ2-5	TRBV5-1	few	TGCGCCAGCAGCTCTTGGACGGGACAAGAGACCCAGTACTTC	CASSSWTGQETQYF
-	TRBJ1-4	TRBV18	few	TGTGCCAGCTCAACAGGGTTAAGAGAAAAACTGTTTTTT	CASSTGLREKLFF
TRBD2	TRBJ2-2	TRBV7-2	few	TGTGCCAGCAGCTTAAATTCCGGACTAGCGGCCACCGGGGAGCTGTTTTTT	CASSLNSGLAATGELFF
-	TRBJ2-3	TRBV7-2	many	TGTGCCAGCAGCTTAGCGAGGGCCGGACCAAAAACAGATACGCAGTATTTT	CASSLARAGPKTDTQYF
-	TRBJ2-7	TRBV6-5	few	TGTGCCAGCAGTTACTCGATGGTGAAGACCTCCTACGAGCAGTACTTC	CASSYSMVKTSYEQYF
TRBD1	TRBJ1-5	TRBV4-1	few	TGCGCCAGCAGCCAAGATCTCAGGGACAGGCCTTATCAGCCCCAGCATTTT	CASSQDLRDRPYQPQHF
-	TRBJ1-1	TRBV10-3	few	TGTGCCATCAGACCCCCGGGCCTCAGTTACACTGAAGCTTTCTTT	CAIRPPGLSYTEAFF
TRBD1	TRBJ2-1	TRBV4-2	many	TGTGCCAGCAGCCAAGAGATGGCCGGGACAGGGGGCTTTGAGCAGTTCTTC	CASSQEMAGTGGFEQFF
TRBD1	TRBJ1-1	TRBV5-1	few	TGCGCCAGCAGCCCTCCCGTGACAGGGAACGGTGAAGCTTTCTTT	CASSPPVTGNGEAFF
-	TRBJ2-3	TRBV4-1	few	TGCGCCAGCAGCCAGATGCCGACTTCGGCTACGCAGTATTTT	CASSQMPTSATQYF
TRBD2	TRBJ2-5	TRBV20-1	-	TGCAGTGCTAGACATAGCGGGGGGAAAGAGACCCAGTACTTC	CSARHSGGKETQYF
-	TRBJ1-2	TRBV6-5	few	TGTGCCAGCAGCCAAGGGGGGTCTCAACGAGGCTACACCTTC	CASSQGGSQRGYTF
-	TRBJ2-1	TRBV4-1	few	TGCGCCAGCAGCCAGGTAAACATCGTCTCCTACAATGAGCAGTTCTTC	CASSQVNIVSYNEQFF
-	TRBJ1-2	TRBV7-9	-	TGTGCCAGCAGCTCCTTCGGGGGGGGAGAAAAGTATAGTGATGGCTACACCTTC	CASSSFGGGEKYSDGYTF
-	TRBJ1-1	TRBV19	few	TGTGCCAGTAGTGCGGCAGGGAATCAGTTCACTGAAGCTTTCTTT	CASSAAGNQFTEAFF
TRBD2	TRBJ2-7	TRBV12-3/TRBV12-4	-	TGTGCCAGCAGTACTAGCGGCCAATCCTACGAGCAGTACTTC	CASSTSGQSYEQYF
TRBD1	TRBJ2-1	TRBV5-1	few	TGCGCCAGCAGCCCCGGACAGGGGATCGGTGAGCAGTTCTTC	CASSPGQGIGEQFF
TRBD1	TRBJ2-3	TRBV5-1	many	TGCGCCAGCAGCTCGACAGGGGTTCTTGATACGCAGTATTTT	CASSSTGVLDTQYF
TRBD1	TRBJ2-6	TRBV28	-	TGTGCCAGCAGTTCTGACAGGGCCCCTGGGGCCAACGTCCTGACTTTC	CASSSDRAPGANVLTF
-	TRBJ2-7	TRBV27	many	TGTGCCAGCAGTTCAGGGATCTCCTACGAGCAGTACTTC	CASSSGISYEQYF
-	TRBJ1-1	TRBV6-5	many	TGTGCCAGCAGAAGGGGGGCCACTGAAGCTTTCTTT	CASRRGATEAFF
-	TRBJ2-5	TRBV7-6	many	TGTGCCAGCAGCTCTTCGGATATCCGAGAGACCCAGTACTTC	CASSSSDIRETQYF
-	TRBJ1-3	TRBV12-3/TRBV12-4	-	TGTGCCAGCAATAGGAGGCGGGACTCCTCTGGAAACACCATATATTTT	CASNRRRDSSGNTIYF
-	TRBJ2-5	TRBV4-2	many	TGTGCCAGCAGCCAAGATGGGGTCCAGACCCAGTACTTC	CASSQDGVQTQYF
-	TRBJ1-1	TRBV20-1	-	TGCAGTGCCCACCCGGATCCGAACACTGAAGCTTTCTTT	CSAHPDPNTEAFF
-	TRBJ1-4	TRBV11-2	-	TGTGCCAGCAGGGCAAATGAAAAACTGTTTTTT	CASRANEKLFF
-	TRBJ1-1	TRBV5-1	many	TGCGCCAGCAGCTTTGGGTTACAGAACACTGAAGCTTTCTTT	CASSFGLQNTEAFF